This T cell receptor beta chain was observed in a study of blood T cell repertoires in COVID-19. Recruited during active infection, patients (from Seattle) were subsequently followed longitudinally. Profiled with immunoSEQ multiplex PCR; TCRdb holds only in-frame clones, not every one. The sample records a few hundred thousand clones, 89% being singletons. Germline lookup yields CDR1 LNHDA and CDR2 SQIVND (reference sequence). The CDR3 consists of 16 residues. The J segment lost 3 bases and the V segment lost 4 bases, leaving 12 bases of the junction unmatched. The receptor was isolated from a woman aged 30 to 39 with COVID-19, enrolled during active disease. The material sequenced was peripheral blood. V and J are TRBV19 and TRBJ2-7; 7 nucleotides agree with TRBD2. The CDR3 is CASSTRFAGRDYEQYF. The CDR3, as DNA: TGTGCCAGTAGTACCCGATTTGCAGGGAGGGACTACGAGCAGTACTTC.